The clone carrying this TCR beta chain was seen at least ten times. Its cognate antigen is unknown. TCRdb analysed the 5' RACE reads with MiXCR anew, one entry per CDR3 protein. The sample has 250,000 to 350,000 distinct CDR3 sequences; under 20% are singletons. Deletions cut 7 bases from V and 4 bases from J, with 16 bases between. The CDR3 has 14 amino acids. The germline V gene has CDR1 SEHNR and CDR2 FQNEAQ (reference sequence). This record comes from a study of T-cell memory formation after mild COVID-19. About the research overall: TCR clusters were mostly confined to one donor each. General study points: Clones which contracted sat mainly in CM and EM if CD4+, and in EMRA if CD8+.

This TCR derives from a man aged 18 to 29 who had mild COVID-19 (a few samples of this study predate the infection). Cell type and time point are not known. Sequences were obtained from PBMCs or a T cell subset sorted from them (not recorded which). The rearrangement uses TRBV7-9 and TRBJ1-1, with a weak D call TRBD1 (5 bases). The CDR3 reads CASTRDGTFTEAFF. The CDR3, as DNA: TGTGCCAGCACCCGGGACGGGACCTTCACTGAAGCTTTCTTT.